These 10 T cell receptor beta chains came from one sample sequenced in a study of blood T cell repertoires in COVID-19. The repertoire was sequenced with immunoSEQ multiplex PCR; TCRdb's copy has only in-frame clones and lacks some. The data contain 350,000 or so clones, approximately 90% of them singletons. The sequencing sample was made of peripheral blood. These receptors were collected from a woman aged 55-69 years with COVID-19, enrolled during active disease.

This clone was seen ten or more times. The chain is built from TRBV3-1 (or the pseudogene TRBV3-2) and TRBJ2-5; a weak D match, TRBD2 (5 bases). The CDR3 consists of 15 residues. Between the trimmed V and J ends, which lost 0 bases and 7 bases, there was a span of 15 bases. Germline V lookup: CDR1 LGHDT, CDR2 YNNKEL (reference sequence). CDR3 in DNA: TGTGCCAGCAGCCAAGAGTTTGAGGGAAAGGTGACCCAGTACTTC. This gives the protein CASSQEFEGKVTQYF.

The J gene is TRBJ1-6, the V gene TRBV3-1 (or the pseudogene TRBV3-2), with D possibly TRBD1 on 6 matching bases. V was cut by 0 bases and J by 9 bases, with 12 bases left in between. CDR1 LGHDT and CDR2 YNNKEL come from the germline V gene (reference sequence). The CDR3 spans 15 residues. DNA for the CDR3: TGTGCCAGCAGCCAAGATGTGACAGGTTCTTCACCCCTCCACTTT. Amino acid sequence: CASSQDVTGSSPLHF.

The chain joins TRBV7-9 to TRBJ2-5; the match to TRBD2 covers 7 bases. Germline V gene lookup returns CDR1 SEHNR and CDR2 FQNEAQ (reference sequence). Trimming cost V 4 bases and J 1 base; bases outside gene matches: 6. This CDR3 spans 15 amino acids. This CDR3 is CASSSPGGGQETQYF. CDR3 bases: TGTGCCAGCAGCTCGCCGGGGGGTGGCCAAGAGACCCAGTACTTC.

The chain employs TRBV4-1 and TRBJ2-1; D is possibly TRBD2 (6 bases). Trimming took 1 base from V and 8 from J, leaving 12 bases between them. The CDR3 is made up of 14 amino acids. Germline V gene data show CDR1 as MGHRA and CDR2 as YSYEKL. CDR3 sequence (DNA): TGCGCCAGCAGCCAAGGCGGGAAAGGGGATGAGCAGTTCTTC. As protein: CASSQGGKGDEQFF.

Written as DNA, the CDR3 is TGTGCCAGCAGCTTCTACAGGGGCGCCGGCAGAAATCAGCCCCAGCATTTT. Translating it yields CASSFYRGAGRNQPQHF. This chain joins TRBV13 and TRBJ1-5, with 7 bases fitting TRBD1. The germline gives CDR1 PRHDT, CDR2 FYEKMQ (reference sequence). V lost 3 bases and J lost 4; bases outside the gene matches: 12. The length of the CDR3 is 17 residues.

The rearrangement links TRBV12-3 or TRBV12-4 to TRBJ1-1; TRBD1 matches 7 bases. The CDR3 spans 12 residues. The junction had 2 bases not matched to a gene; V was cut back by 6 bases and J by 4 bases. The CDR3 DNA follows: TGTGCCAGCAGAGACAGGGCCACTGAAGCTTTCTTT. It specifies CASRDRATEAFF.

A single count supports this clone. CDR3 nucleotide sequence: TGTGCCAGCAGTGAAACGGGGACAGGGCGGTGGAACACTGAAGCTTTCTTT. Its protein is CASSETGTGRWNTEAFF. This sequence joins TRBV6-1 and TRBJ1-1; TRBD1 aligns across 9 bases. The CDR3 sequence is 17 residues long. J gave up 1 base and V 2 bases, and 8 bases lay outside the gene matches. Germline loops: CDR1 MNHNS, CDR2 SASEGT.

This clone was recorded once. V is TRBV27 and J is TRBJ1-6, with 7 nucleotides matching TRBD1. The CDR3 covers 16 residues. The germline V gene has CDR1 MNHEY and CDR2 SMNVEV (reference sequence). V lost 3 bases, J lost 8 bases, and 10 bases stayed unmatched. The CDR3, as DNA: TGTGCCAGCAGTTTGGAAGGGGACAGCCGACATTCACCCCTCCACTTT. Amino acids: CASSLEGDSRHSPLHF.

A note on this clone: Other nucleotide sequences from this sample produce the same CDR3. CDR3 residues: CASSGGANQPQHF. CDR3 DNA: TGCGCCAGCAGTGGCGGAGCGAATCAGCCCCAGCATTTT. The rearrangement joins TRBV10-2 to TRBJ1-5; no clear D. V was cut by 4 bases and J by 4 bases, with 8 bases left in between. The CDR3 has 13 residues. Germline values: CDR1 WSHSY, CDR2 SAAADI.

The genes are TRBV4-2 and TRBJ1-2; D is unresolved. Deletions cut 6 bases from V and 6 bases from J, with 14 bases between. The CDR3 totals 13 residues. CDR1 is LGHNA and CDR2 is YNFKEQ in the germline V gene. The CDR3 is CASRKYTEDGYTF. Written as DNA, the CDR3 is TGTGCCAGCAGAAAATATACAGAAGATGGCTACACCTTC.